A single sample gave rise to the 32 T cell receptor beta chains below, sequenced in a study of cytomegalovirus exposure and HLA in healthy donors. The PCR used 60 Vbeta and 13 Jbeta primers. Clones were sequenced by immunoSEQ multiplex PCR, and TCRdb holds only the in-frame ones, with some missing. The sample lists around 130,000 clones, roughly 69% occurring once. Input material: PBMCs. All receptors come from a human donor in good health.

J is TRBJ2-7 and V is TRBV7-6; weak D call: TRBD1 (6 bases). Between the trimmed V and J ends, which lost 5 bases and 0 bases, there was a span of 17 bases. CDR3 size: 16 residues. CDR1 and CDR2 (germline): SGHVS, FNYEAQ. The CDR3 loop is CASSLLTGFTSYEQYF. CDR3 in DNA: TGTGCCAGCAGCCTACTTACAGGGTTCACCTCCTACGAGCAGTACTTC.

The rearrangement joins TRBV6-5 to TRBJ1-2; TRBD1 matches 8 bases. CDR3 length equals 14 residues. CDR1 and CDR2 (germline): MNHEY, SVGAGI. V was clipped by 5 bases and J by 5 bases; unmatched bases: 7. As DNA, the CDR3 is TGTGCCAGCAGTGAAGGACAGGGCTTATATGGCTACACCTTC. Translated: CASSEGQGLYGYTF.

The V gene is TRBV5-1, the J gene TRBJ2-5, with a tentative D call TRBD1 (5 bases). Germline-derived CDR1 and CDR2 are SGHRS and YFSETQ. Deletions cut 0 bases from V and 5 bases from J, with 23 bases between. This CDR3 is built from 18 residues. This CDR3 is CASSLGTSRSLRFETQYF. The CDR3 DNA sequence: TGCGCCAGCAGCTTGGGGACAAGTAGATCGTTAAGGTTCGAGACCCAGTACTTC.

This clone was seen once. This rearrangement joins TRBV5-8 to TRBJ2-2; the D gene is possibly TRBD1 (6 bases). Trimming removed 0 bases from V and 0 bases from J, with 18 bases in between. CDR1 and CDR2 (germline): SGHTS, YDEGEE. The length of the CDR3 is 19 residues. The CDR3 sequence: CASSLARGYGTSNTGELFF. Here the CDR3 DNA reads TGTGCCAGCAGCTTGGCCAGGGGCTACGGCACTTCGAACACCGGGGAGCTGTTTTTT.

J is TRBJ2-3 and V is TRBV27, with a tentative D call TRBD2 (6 bases). The V gene's germline CDR1 is MNHEY and CDR2 SMNVEV (reference sequence). V lost 4 bases and J lost 0, with 11 bases in between. The CDR3 consists of 15 residues. The CDR3 region is CASSWSGTSTDTQYF. The CDR3 coding sequence is TGTGCCAGCAGTTGGAGTGGGACTAGCACAGATACGCAGTATTTT.

The CDR3 nucleotides read TGTGCCAGCAGCCTTCGACTCTTTAACACCGGGGAGCTGTTTTTT. It specifies CASSLRLFNTGELFF. The J gene is TRBJ2-2, the V gene TRBV7-2; D is uncertain. This CDR3 has 15 residues. V was shortened by 5 bases and J by 2 bases, with 12 bases between the two germline ends. Germline loops: CDR1 SGHTA, CDR2 FQGNSA. Together with reference TRBV7-2 and TRBJ2-2, the CDR3 gives the full variable domain: GAGVSQSPSNKVTEKGKDVELRCDPISGHTALYWYRQSLGQGLEFLIYFQGNSAPDKSGLPSDRFSAERTGGSVSTLTIQRTQQEDSAVYLCASSLRLFNTGELFFGEGSRLTVL.

J is TRBJ2-7 and V is TRBV5-5, with 7 bases lining up with TRBD1. J was trimmed by 4 bases and V by 5 bases; bases with no gene match: 9. The germline gives CDR1 SGHKS, CDR2 YYEKEE (reference sequence). The CDR3 is made up of 14 amino acids. CDR3 nucleotides: TGTGCCAGCAGTATCGGGACAGCACTATACGAGCAGTACTTC. Encoded protein: CASSIGTALYEQYF. The whole variable domain, filled in from reference TRBV5-5 and TRBJ2-7, reads DAGVTQSPTHLIKTRGQQVTLRCSPISGHKSVSWYQQVLGQGPQFIFQYYEKEERGRGNFPDRFSARQFPNYSSELNVNALLLGDSALYLCASSIGTALYEQYFGPGTRLTVT.

The chain has TRBV7-9 and TRBJ2-1, with TRBD2 identical over 9 bases. The CDR3 runs 16 residues. Trimming took 2 bases from V and 8 from J; bases not matched to a gene: 10. Germline assignment: CDR1 SEHNR and CDR2 FQNEAQ (reference sequence). The CDR3 region is CASSLYGGRAVDEQFF. CDR3 DNA: TGTGCCAGCAGCTTATATGGCGGGAGGGCCGTCGATGAGCAGTTCTTC. Full variable domain (missing parts from reference TRBV7-9 and TRBJ2-1): DTGVSQNPRHKITKRGQNVTFRCDPISEHNRLYWYRQTLGQGPEFLTYFQNEAQLEKSRLLSDRFSAERPKGSFSTLEIQRTEQGDSAMYLCASSLYGGRAVDEQFFGPGTRLTVL.

V is TRBV7-8 and J is TRBJ1-2; D perhaps matches TRBD1 (5 bases). V lost 1 base to trimming and J lost 4 bases, with 13 bases between them. CDR1 and CDR2 from the germline V gene are SGHVS and FQNEAQ. The CDR3 spans 15 residues. This CDR3 reads CASSLDWQGSYGYTF. The CDR3 bases are TGTGCCAGCAGCTTAGATTGGCAGGGTTCCTATGGCTACACCTTC.

The V call is TRBV30, the J call TRBJ1-5; D is perhaps TRBD1 (6 bases). In germline, CDR1 is GTSNPN, CDR2 SVGIG (reference sequence). There are 15 residues in the CDR3. V was trimmed by 3 bases and J by 4 bases, leaving 16 bases between them. CDR3 sequence reads: CAWRAAGTINQPQHF. CDR3 bases: TGTGCCTGGAGGGCCGCCGGGACAATAAATCAGCCCCAGCATTTT.

About this clone: This specimen includes other DNA sequences encoding the same CDR3. V is TRBV7-9 and J is TRBJ1-3; D is perhaps TRBD1 (6 bases). CDR3 size: 14 residues. Germline values: CDR1 SEHNR, CDR2 FQNEAQ (reference sequence). V was shortened by 1 base and J by 2 bases, with 6 bases between the two germline ends. CDR3 nucleotide sequence: TGTGCCAGCAGCTTAGGACAGGCTGGAAACACCATATATTTT. Translation gives CASSLGQAGNTIYF.

The rearrangement joins TRBV2 to TRBJ2-1; 7 bases are shared with TRBD2. J lost 7 bases, V lost 4 bases, and 10 bases had no gene match. The V gene's germline CDR1 is SNHLY and CDR2 FYNNEI. The CDR3 spans 15 residues. CDR3 protein: CASSGKAGVVNEQFF. CDR3 coding DNA: TGTGCCAGCAGTGGTAAGGCGGGAGTGGTAAATGAGCAGTTCTTC.

This rearrangement joins TRBV30 to TRBJ1-2; D remains ambiguous. CDR1 is GTSNPN, CDR2 SVGIG, per germline (reference sequence). V was pared by 2 bases and J by 5 bases, with 15 bases between. This CDR3 has 14 amino acids. The DNA of the CDR3 is TGTGCCTGGAGTCCCGGACTGGGTATTTATGGCTACACCTTC. The encoded protein is CAWSPGLGIYGYTF.

V and J are TRBV6-6 and TRBJ1-3; no firm D call. CDR3 length: 13 residues. Germline V gene sequence: CDR1 MNHNY, CDR2 SVGAGI (reference sequence). V was shortened by 7 bases and J by 3 bases, with 10 bases between the two germline ends. CDR3 amino acids: CASTFGDGNTIYF. Here the CDR3 DNA reads TGTGCCAGCACTTTTGGAGATGGAAACACCATATATTTT.

This chain uses TRBV27 with TRBJ2-1; TRBD2 is a possible D gene (6 bases). Trimming stripped 11 bases from V and 4 bases from J, with 18 bases between. The CDR3 consists of 14 residues. Looked up from germline, CDR1 is MNHEY and CDR2 is SMNVEV (reference sequence). The DNA of the CDR3 is TGTGCCGCATCGACCCGGGGACTTTACAATGAGCAGTTCTTC. Protein: CAASTRGLYNEQFF.

This chain uses TRBV7-3 with TRBJ2-1; 8 bases map to TRBD1. CDR1 is SGHTA, CDR2 FQGTGA, per germline. The CDR3 runs 16 residues. V trimming: 4 bases; J trimming: 5 bases; junction bases outside the gene matches: 10. The CDR3 spells CASSSSGQGFDNEQFF. The CDR3 DNA follows: TGTGCCAGCAGCTCCTCCGGACAGGGTTTTGACAATGAGCAGTTCTTC.

A single count supports this clone. The chain employs TRBV6-1 and TRBJ1-2; 9 bases line up with TRBD1. CDR1 and CDR2 (germline): MNHNS, SASEGT. J lost 4 bases, V lost 2 bases, and 2 bases had no gene match. CDR3 size: 14 residues. The CDR3 nucleotides are TGTGCCAGCAGTGAATCACAGGGGGCCTATGGCTACACCTTC. Residues: CASSESQGAYGYTF.

As concerns this clone: At one end the junction does not follow the germline gene, possibly because of a read error. V gene TRBV7-9 combines with J gene TRBJ2-5, with 12 bases matching TRBD2. From germline, CDR1 is SEHNR and CDR2 FQNEAQ (reference sequence). The CDR3 contains 17 residues. This CDR3 reads CSSSLVLAGGRAETQYF. The CDR3 nucleotides are TGTTCCAGCAGCTTGGTCCTAGCGGGAGGGCGGGCGGAGACCCAGTACTTC.

The chain joins TRBV7-3 to TRBJ2-7; TRBD1 agrees at 8 bases. With V trimmed by 1 base and J by 2 bases, 4 bases remained unmatched. CDR3 length: 15 residues. From germline, CDR1 is SGHTA and CDR2 FQGTGA. Written as DNA, the CDR3 is TGTGCCAGCAGCTTAAGCAGGGGGCGCCCCTACGAGCAGTACTTC. Protein: CASSLSRGRPYEQYF.

The rearrangement uses TRBV19 and TRBJ2-3, with a weak D call TRBD1 (6 bases). The CDR3 has 15 amino acids. Germline V lookup: CDR1 LNHDA, CDR2 SQIVND (reference sequence). The V end was cut by 4 bases, the J end by 1 base, with 12 bases between. The CDR3 DNA follows: TGTGCCAGTAGTACCGACCCAGGGGGCACAGATACGCAGTATTTT. The encoded protein is CASSTDPGGTDTQYF. The whole variable domain, filled in from reference TRBV19 and TRBJ2-3, reads DGGITQSPKYLFRKEGQNVTLSCEQNLNHDAMYWYRQDPGQGLRLIYYSQIVNDFQKGDIAEGYSVSREKKESFPLTVTSAQKNPTAFYLCASSTDPGGTDTQYFGPGTRLTVL.

The J gene is TRBJ2-3, the V gene TRBV29-1; 10 bases map to TRBD2. Germline V gene data show CDR1 as SQVTM and CDR2 as ANQGSEA. This CDR3 spans 15 amino acids. With 5 bases clipped from V and 2 bases from J, the junction kept 7 bases outside the gene matches. The DNA for the CDR3 is TGCAGCGTTCCCGTTAGCGGGAGGATCACAGATACGCAGTATTTT. Its protein product is CSVPVSGRITDTQYF.

This clone appeared a single time. Germline is not matched at one junction end, which may reflect a read error. The genes are TRBV7-9 and TRBJ1-2, with D possibly TRBD1 on 6 matching bases. CDR1 is SEHNR, CDR2 FQNEAQ, per germline (reference sequence). The length of the CDR3 is 14 residues. The CDR3: CASSLVGGRAGYTF. The CDR3 nucleotides read TGTGCCAGCAGCTTAGTCGGGGGGCGCGCTGGCTACACCTTT.

The J gene is TRBJ2-3, the V gene TRBV5-1; D possibly corresponds to TRBD1 (6 bases). V was shortened by 0 bases and J by 0 bases, with 11 bases between the two germline ends. Germline lookup yields CDR1 SGHRS and CDR2 YFSETQ. CDR3 size: 16 residues. This CDR3 reads CASSLGGQASTDTQYF. For the CDR3, the DNA is TGCGCCAGCAGCTTGGGGGGGCAGGCTAGCACAGATACGCAGTATTTT. Using reference TRBV5-1 and TRBJ2-3 for the parts outside the CDR3, the full variable domain is KAGVTQTPRYLIKTRGQQVTLSCSPISGHRSVSWYQQTPGQGLQFLFEYFSETQRNKGNFPGRFSGRQFSNSRSEMNVSTLELGDSALYLCASSLGGQASTDTQYFGPGTRLTVL.

The chain has TRBV29-1 and TRBJ1-4, with D possibly being TRBD1 (5 bases). CDR1 and CDR2 from the germline V gene are SQVTM and ANQGSEA. Deletions cut 6 bases from V and 2 bases from J, with 7 bases between. This CDR3 spans 12 amino acids. CDR3 DNA sequence: TGCAGCGTGAAGGGGACTAATGAAAAACTGTTTTTT. Translating gives CSVKGTNEKLFF.

J is TRBJ2-1 and V is TRBV4-1, with TRBD2 as a possible D gene (6 bases). The V and J ends lost 5 bases and 4 bases respectively, with 27 bases between them. Germline V lookup: CDR1 MGHRA, CDR2 YSYEKL. This CDR3 is 19 amino acids long. CDR3 bases: TGCGCCAGCAGCGGAAAGCGAGCGGGCCGGGGGTGGGATTACAATGAGCAGTTCTTC. This gives the protein CASSGKRAGRGWDYNEQFF.

V gene TRBV19 combines with J gene TRBJ2-2, with a tentative D call TRBD2 (7 bases). V was trimmed by 4 bases and J by 6 bases, leaving 12 bases between them. Germline CDR1 is LNHDA and CDR2 is SQIVND (reference sequence). CDR3 size: 14 residues. The CDR3 loop reads CASSRGGGSGELFF. Here the CDR3 DNA reads TGTGCCAGTAGTAGGGGGGGCGGGTCCGGGGAGCTGTTTTTT.

The rearrangement joins TRBV6-1 to TRBJ2-7; 8 bases are a match to TRBD2. Germline V gene data show CDR1 as MNHNS and CDR2 as SASEGT. Trimming took 5 bases from V and 4 from J; bases not matched to a gene: 10. The CDR3 sequence is 15 residues long. This chain's CDR3 is CASSSGGGTRYEQYF. The CDR3 DNA sequence: TGTGCCAGCAGTTCCGGGGGGGGGACCAGATACGAGCAGTACTTC.

The chain recombines TRBV7-8 with TRBJ1-2; D not certain. The CDR3 contains 16 residues. The V end was cut by 3 bases, the J end by 11 bases, with 25 bases between. The germline gives CDR1 SGHVS, CDR2 FQNEAQ. The CDR3 DNA reads as TGTGCCAGCAGCTTTAGGACTTCGATTCGGGATCGTAGGTACACCTTC. Amino acids: CASSFRTSIRDRRYTF.

This chain links TRBV10-3 with TRBJ2-3, with 10 bases aligning to TRBD2. Per germline, CDR1 ENHRY and CDR2 SYGVKD. This CDR3 is built from 15 residues. The junction had 5 bases not matched to a gene; V was cut back by 6 bases and J by 2 bases. CDR3 loop: CAISALAGLTDTQYF. Here the CDR3 DNA reads TGTGCCATCAGCGCACTAGCGGGGCTCACAGATACGCAGTATTTT.

This chain uses TRBV2 with TRBJ1-1, with D unclear. This CDR3 contains 12 residues. The V end lost 9 bases, the J end lost 0 bases, and 8 bases lay between the germline ends. Germline V lookup: CDR1 SNHLY, CDR2 FYNNEI. The DNA for the CDR3 is TGTGCCAGTCACAGAATGAACACTGAAGCTTTCTTT. Encoded protein: CASHRMNTEAFF.

The V gene is TRBV11-1, the J gene TRBJ1-1, with 8 bases fitting TRBD1. The V segment lost 5 bases and the J segment 0 bases; nucleotides outside the gene matches: 5. The length of the CDR3 is 15 residues. Germline assignment: CDR1 SGHAT and CDR2 FQDESV (reference sequence). The CDR3 spells CASSPPDRVNTEAFF. The CDR3 DNA reads as TGTGCCAGCAGCCCCCCGGACAGGGTGAACACTGAAGCTTTCTTT.

The V call is TRBV11-3, the J call TRBJ2-1; possibly TRBD2 for D (5 bases). The V end lost 1 base, the J end lost 7 bases, and 11 bases lay between the germline ends. Germline V gene lookup returns CDR1 SGHNT and CDR2 YENEEA. The CDR3 totals 14 residues. CDR3 sequence reads: CASSLASLGNEQFF. As DNA, the CDR3 is TGTGCCAGCAGCTTAGCTAGCCTGGGGAATGAGCAGTTCTTC.